This T cell receptor beta chain was documented in a study of T cell responses to AZD1222 COVID-19 vaccine (dated by TCRdb to about 2021). As for the study more broadly: AZD1222 recipients with second doses at about 4 weeks or about 12 weeks were pooled, because spike-specific TCR depth and breadth did not differ between schedules. TCR sequencing covered 233 trial participants: 200 to 210 given two doses of AZD1222 and about 26 given two doses of MenACWY control vaccine. Trial participants were enrolled by age into subgroups of 18-55, 56-69 and 70-plus years, and roughly 160, 29 and 62 TCR-sequenced participants, respectively, were included in these subgroups.

To note about this clone: Its antigen is still unknown. No much larger clonotype is one base removed from it; base qualities were not supplied.

This sample's time point label indicates: baseline before first vaccination. The vaccinee samples were drawn from two UK trials, COV001 and COV002, one of which was a single-blind randomized controlled phase 2/3 trial testing AZD1222 (ChAdOx1 nCoV-19) in healthy adults. For TCRbeta chain sequencing, PBMC samples were collected from trial participants at day 0 and at day 28 after the second dose. The CDR3 regions of human TCRbeta chains were subjected to immunosequencing. Per the authors' processing: TCRs in the repertoires were matched against a reference library of SARS-CoV-2-specific TCRs that had been generated with the MIRA antigen-specificity platform. Breadth meant the fraction of unique TCRs that were SARS-CoV-2-associated, whereas depth meant the fraction of total T cells that were SARS-CoV-2-associated. Each spike-specific TCR was assigned to its reactive spike region and to a CD4 or CD8 class using the MIRA data. Log10-transformed breadth and depth values were compared by one-way ANOVA with Sidak's multiple comparisons tests. Entries here come from immuneACCESS through TCRdb and include only in-frame sequences with V and J called. Some clones fail to appear in such tables; in the studies checked, an unresolved V gene covers under half of the shortfall, and the cause of the remainder is unknown. V and J calls and clone size are as listed in that table; D and trimming were resolved from the DNA. Across this sample there are 110,000 or so clones, with approximately 90% seen only once. 4% to 5% of the sample lies in the top ten.

The full study reports these points: Nearly half of unique spike-specific TCRs reportedly recognized epitopes outside regions mutated in the B.1.351 and B.1.1.7 variants. The 56-69-year group was small, and its depth increase did not reach significance, likely because of low power. After two AZD1222 doses, spike-specific TCR breadth and depth were significantly higher than at day 0 and than in MenACWY recipients. Participants were mostly white British, with more females than males. The authors suggested clonal diversity may have been underestimated. Conclusions about previously exposed vaccinees are limited, since just five to seven AZD1222 recipients were seropositive for SARS-CoV-2 at baseline. Because no samples from the day 14 peak response were available, repertoires could be characterized only after the peak T cell response. Vaccine-associated CD4 TCRs spanned the whole spike protein, with dominant responses in regions 160-218 and 743-854.

CDR1 and CDR2, per the germline V gene, are MRHNA and SNTAGT. The CDR3 goes from the cysteine to the phenylalanine over 16 residues. Of all the DNA, just the CDR3 is kept, 48 bases in frame from base 1. Trimming removed 5 bases from V and 6 bases from J; the gene matches leave 12 bases unexplained. The sequences come from peripheral blood, collected on day 0 of AZD1222 vaccination. Rearrangement joined TRBV6-4 to TRBJ2-1; 8 nucleotides in the junction match TRBD1. This receptor was taken from an adult in good health. CDR3 reads: CASSPRTGGMVNEQFF. The DNA is as follows: TGTGCCAGCAGTCCACGTACAGGGGGTATGGTCAATGAGCAGTTCTTC.